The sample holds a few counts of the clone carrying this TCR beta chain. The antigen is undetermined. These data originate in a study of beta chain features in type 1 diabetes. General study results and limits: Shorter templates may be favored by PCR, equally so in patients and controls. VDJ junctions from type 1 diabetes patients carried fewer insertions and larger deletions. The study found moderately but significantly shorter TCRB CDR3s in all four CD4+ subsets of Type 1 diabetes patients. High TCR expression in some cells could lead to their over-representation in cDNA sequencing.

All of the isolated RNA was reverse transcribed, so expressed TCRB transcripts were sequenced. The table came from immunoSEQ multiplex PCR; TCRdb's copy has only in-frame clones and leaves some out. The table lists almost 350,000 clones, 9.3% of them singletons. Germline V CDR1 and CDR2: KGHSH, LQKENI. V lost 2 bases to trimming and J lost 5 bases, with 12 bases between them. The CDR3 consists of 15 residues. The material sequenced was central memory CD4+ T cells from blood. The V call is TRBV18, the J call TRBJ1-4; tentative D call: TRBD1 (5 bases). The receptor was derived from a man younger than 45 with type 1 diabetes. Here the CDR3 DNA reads TGTGCCAGCTCACCAGGGACCAGGGAGAATGAAAAACTGTTTTTT. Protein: CASSPGTRENEKLFF. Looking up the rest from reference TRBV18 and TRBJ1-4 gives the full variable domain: NAGVMQNPRHLVRRRGQEARLRCSPMKGHSHVYWYRQLPEEGLKFMVYLQKENIIDESGMPKERFSAEFPKEGPSILRIQQVVRGDSAAYFCASSPGTRENEKLFFGSGTQLSVL.